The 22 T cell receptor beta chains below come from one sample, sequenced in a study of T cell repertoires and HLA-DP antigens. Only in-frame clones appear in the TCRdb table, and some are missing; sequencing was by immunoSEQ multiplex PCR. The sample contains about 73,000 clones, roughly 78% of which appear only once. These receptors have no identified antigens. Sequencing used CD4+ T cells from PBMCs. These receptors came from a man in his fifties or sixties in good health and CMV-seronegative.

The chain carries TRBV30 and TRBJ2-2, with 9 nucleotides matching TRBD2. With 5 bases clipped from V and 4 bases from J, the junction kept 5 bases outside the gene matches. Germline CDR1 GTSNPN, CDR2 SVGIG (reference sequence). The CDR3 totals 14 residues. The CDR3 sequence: CAWGALAGTGELFF. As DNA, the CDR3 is TGTGCCTGGGGGGCACTAGCGGGCACCGGGGAGCTGTTTTTT.

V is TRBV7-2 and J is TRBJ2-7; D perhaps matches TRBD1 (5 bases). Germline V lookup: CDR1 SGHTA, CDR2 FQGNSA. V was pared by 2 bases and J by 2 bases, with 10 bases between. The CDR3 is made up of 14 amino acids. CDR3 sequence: CASSLLGPTYEQYF. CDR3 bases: TGTGCCAGCAGCTTATTGGGGCCCACCTACGAGCAGTACTTC.

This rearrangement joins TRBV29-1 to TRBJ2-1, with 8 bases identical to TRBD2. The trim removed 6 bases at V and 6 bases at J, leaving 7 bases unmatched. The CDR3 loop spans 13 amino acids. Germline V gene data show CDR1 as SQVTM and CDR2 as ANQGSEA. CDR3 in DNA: TGCAGCGTAAGCGGGAGACGTATCAATGAGCAGTTCTTC. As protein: CSVSGRRINEQFF.

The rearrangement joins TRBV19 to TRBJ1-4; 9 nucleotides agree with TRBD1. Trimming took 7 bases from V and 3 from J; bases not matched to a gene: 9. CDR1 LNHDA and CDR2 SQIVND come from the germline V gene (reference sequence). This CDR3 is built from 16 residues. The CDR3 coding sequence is TGTGCCAGTAACTCACCCCGACAGGGGGCTAATGAAAAACTGTTTTTT. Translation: CASNSPRQGANEKLFF.

The DNA for the CDR3 is TGCAGCGTGGTGAGCACTGAAGCTTTCTTT. It yields the protein CSVVSTEAFF. The chain joins TRBV29-1 to TRBJ1-1; no clear D gene. The CDR3 spans 10 residues. V was cut by 6 bases and J by 4 bases, with 6 bases left in between. Looked up from germline, CDR1 is SQVTM and CDR2 is ANQGSEA.

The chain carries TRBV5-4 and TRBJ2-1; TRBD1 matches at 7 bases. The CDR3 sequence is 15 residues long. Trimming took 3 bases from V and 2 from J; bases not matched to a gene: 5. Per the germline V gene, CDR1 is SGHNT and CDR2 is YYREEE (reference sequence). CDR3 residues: CASSSGTDTYNEQFF. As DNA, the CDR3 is TGTGCCAGCAGCTCGGGGACAGACACCTACAATGAGCAGTTCTTC.

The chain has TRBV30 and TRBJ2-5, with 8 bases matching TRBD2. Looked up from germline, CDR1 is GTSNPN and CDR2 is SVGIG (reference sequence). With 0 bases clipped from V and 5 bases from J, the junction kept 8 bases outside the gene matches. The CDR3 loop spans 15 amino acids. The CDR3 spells CAWSVAGGGRETQYF. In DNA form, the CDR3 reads TGTGCCTGGAGTGTGGCGGGGGGAGGTAGGGAGACCCAGTACTTC.

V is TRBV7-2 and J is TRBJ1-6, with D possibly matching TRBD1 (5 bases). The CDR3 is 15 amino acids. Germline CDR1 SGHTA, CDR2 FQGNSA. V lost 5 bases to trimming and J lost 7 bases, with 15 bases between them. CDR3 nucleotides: TGTGCCAGCAGCCCATTCGGGGCAGACAATTCACCCCTCCACTTT. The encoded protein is CASSPFGADNSPLHF.

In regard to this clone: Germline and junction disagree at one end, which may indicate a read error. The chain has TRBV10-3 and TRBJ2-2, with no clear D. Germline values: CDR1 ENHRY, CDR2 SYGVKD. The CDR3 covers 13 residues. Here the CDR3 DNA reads TGTGCCATCCGTGAGGTGCACACCGGGGAGCTGTTTTTT. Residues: CAIREVHTGELFF.

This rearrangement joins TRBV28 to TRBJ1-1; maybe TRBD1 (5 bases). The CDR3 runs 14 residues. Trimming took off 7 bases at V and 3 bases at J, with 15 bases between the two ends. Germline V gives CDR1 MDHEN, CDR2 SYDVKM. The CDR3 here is CASTRGGSYTEAFF. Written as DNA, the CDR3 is TGTGCCAGCACCCGGGGGGGATCATACACTGAAGCTTTCTTT.

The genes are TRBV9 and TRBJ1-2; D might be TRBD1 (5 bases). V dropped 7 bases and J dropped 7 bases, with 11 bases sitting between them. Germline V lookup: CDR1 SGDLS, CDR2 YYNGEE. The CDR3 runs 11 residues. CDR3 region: CASRRDAGYTF. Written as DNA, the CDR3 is TGTGCCAGCCGCAGGGACGCTGGCTACACCTTC.

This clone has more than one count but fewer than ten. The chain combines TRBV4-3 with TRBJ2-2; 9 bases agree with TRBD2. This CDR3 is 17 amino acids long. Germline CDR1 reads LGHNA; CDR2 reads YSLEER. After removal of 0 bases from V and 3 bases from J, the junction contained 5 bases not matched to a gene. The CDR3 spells CASSQDPAGGHTGELFF. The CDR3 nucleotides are TGCGCCAGCAGCCAAGATCCAGCGGGGGGTCACACCGGGGAGCTGTTTTTT.

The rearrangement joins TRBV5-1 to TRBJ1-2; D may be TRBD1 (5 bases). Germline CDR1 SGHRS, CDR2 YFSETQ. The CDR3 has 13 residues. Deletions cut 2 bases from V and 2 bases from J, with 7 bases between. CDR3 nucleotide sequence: TGCGCCAGCAGCTTTCAGGGAAACTATGGCTACACCTTC. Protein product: CASSFQGNYGYTF.

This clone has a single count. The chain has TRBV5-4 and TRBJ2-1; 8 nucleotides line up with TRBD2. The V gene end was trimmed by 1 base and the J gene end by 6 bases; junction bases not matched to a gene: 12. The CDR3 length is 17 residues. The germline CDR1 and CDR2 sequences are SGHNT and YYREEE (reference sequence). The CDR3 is CASSLTVSGISGNEQFF. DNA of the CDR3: TGTGCCAGCAGCTTGACTGTTAGCGGGATTTCTGGCAATGAGCAGTTCTTC.

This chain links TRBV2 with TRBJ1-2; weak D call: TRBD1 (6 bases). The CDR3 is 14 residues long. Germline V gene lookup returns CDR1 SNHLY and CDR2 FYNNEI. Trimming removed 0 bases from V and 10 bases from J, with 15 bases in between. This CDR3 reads CASSEAGTSLAYTF. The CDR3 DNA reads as TGTGCCAGCAGTGAAGCTGGGACATCGCTTGCCTACACCTTC. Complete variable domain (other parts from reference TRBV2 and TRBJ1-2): EPEVTQTPSHQVTQMGQEVILRCVPISNHLYFYWYRQILGQKVEFLVSFYNNEISEKSEIFDDQFSVERPDGSNFTLKIRSTKLEDSAMYFCASSEAGTSLAYTFGSGTRLTVV.

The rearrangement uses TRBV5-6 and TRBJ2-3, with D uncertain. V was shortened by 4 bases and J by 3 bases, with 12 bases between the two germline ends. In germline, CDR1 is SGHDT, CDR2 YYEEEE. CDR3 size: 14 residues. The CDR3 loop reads CASSPWVLTDTQYF. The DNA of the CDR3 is TGTGCCAGCAGCCCCTGGGTACTAACAGATACGCAGTATTTT. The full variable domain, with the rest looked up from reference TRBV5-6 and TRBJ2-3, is DAGVTQSPTHLIKTRGQQVTLRCSPKSGHDTVSWYQQALGQGPQFIFQYYEEEERQRGNFPDRFSGHQFPNYSSELNVNALLLGDSALYLCASSPWVLTDTQYFGPGTRLTVL.

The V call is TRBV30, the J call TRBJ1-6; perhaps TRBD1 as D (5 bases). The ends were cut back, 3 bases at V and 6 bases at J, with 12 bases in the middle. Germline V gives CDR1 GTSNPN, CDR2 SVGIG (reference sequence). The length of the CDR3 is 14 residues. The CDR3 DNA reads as TGTGCCTGGAGAGGGACGGGGATTAATTCACCCCTCCACTTT. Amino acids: CAWRGTGINSPLHF. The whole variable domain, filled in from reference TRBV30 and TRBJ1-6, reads SQTIHQWPATLVQPVGSPLSLECTVEGTSNPNLYWYRQAAGRGLQLLFYSVGIGQISSEVPQNLSASRPQDRQFILSSKKLLLSDSGFYLCAWRGTGINSPLHFGNGTRLTVT.

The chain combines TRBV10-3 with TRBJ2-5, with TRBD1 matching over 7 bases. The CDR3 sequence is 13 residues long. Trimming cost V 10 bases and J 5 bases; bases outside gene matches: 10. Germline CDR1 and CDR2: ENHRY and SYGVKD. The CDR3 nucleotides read TGTGCCACGACAGGGATGCAGGGGGAGACCCAGTACTTC. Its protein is CATTGMQGETQYF.

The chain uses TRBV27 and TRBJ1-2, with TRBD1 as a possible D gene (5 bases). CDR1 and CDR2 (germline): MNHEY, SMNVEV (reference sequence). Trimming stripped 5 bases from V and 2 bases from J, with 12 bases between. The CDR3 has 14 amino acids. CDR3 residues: CASSGRGGNYGYTF. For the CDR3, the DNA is TGTGCCAGCAGTGGGAGGGGAGGGAACTATGGCTACACCTTC.

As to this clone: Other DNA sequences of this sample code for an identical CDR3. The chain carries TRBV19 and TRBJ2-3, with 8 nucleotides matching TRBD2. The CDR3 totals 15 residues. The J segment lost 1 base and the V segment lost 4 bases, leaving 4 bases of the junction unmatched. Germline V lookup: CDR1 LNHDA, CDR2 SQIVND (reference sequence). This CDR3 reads CASSTGLAGTDTQYF. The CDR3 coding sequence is TGTGCCAGTAGTACCGGACTAGCAGGCACAGATACGCAGTATTTT.

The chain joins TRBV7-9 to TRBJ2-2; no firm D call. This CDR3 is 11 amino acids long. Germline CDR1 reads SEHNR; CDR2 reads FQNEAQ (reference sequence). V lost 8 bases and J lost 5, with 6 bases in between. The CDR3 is CASGLTGELFF. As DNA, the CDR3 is TGTGCCAGCGGATTGACCGGGGAGCTGTTTTTT.

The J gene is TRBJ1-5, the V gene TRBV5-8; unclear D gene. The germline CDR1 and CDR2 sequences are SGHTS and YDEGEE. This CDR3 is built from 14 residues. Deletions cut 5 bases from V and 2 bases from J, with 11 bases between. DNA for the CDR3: TGTGCCAGCAGGTATCGTCAGGGCAATCAGCCCCAGCATTTT. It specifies CASRYRQGNQPQHF.